This T cell receptor beta chain is from a study of T cell repertoires in aging, cancer and after chemotherapy (dated by TCRdb to 2018 to 2020). Study-level background: The donors fell into six age groups ranging from 30 or younger to 70 or older, and each group had at least three individuals. In the solid tumor group, the paired samples taken before and after chemotherapy came from brain tumor (glioblastoma) patients given temozolomide-based therapy. The full dataset contained 8.5 million to 10 million TCR reads. Peripheral blood TCR beta repertoires from healthy donors and cancer patients were profiled to examine immunoaging and T cell reconstitution after chemotherapy. A cohort of some 210 cancer patients (94 with hematological and 124 with solid cancers) was assembled, and fewer than 100 healthy donors were included as a reference group.

Rearranged TRB sequences spanning V, D and J segments were amplified in a multiplex touch-down PCR with a mixed TRB-A/B primer pool. Illumina adapters and sample indices were attached to the amplicons in two consecutive PCR reactions using Phusion HS II polymerase. The amplicons were purified from gel with the NucleoSpin Gel and PCR Clean-up kit and then assessed with Qubit and an Agilent 2100 Bioanalyzer. Sequencing of libraries was carried out on an Illumina MiSeq in 600-cycle, single-indexed, paired-end runs. Under the source paper's analysis protocol: Processing of the TRB sequences was carried out with MiXCR versions 2.12 and 3.0.5. Each unique CDR3 nucleotide sequence was counted as one clone, and only productive sequences with at least two reads were retained. Repertoire metrics included Shannon diversity, evenness, clonality (one minus evenness), and alpha-parameterized diversity profiles from alpha 0 to 5. The IGoR algorithm was used to calculate generation probabilities of clones in the paired pre- and post-chemotherapy samples. TCRdb reworked the public reads: Q25 trimming with fastp, MiXCR clone assembly, productive beta chains retained. Each record represents a unique CDR3 protein, reported with the most common genes and DNA among its rows. The V and J calls and clone size are TCRdb's, not the authors'. The table for this sample lists about 2,400 distinct CDR3 sequences; 40% to 45% of them were counted only once. The top ten clonotypes cover 39% of the sample.

The CDR1 and CDR2 encoded by the germline V gene (reference sequence) are SEHNR and FQNEAQ. The CDR3 runs 13 residues from the cysteine to the phenylalanine. This entry keeps only the CDR3 DNA: 39 bases, framed from base 1. Compared with germline, V lacks 6 bases and J lacks 7 bases; bases without a gene match: 5. The investigation overall reported the following: The authors noted that the repertoire data do not allow conclusions about immunological memory after chemotherapy. In healthy donors, the decline in TCR diversity with age was mainly due to loss of richness, whereas in cancer patients loss of evenness also played a role. Significantly lower blood TCR diversity and higher clonality were observed in untreated patients with hematological or solid cancers than in age-matched healthy donors. Median generation probability increased over the chemotherapy interval in both cancer cohorts, suggesting repertoire reconstitution through rebound thymic output.

This clonotype is characterized as medium-sized (0.01 to 0.1%). Its recognized antigen is unknown. No much larger clone exists at a distance of one base, and base qualities are not known. TCR beta rearrangements were amplified from genomic DNA extracted from peripheral blood rather than from sorted cells or RNA. This TCR came from a human donor with a solid tumor. The V gene is TRBV7-9 and the J gene is TRBJ2-1, and TRBD2 aligns with 8 junction nucleotides. Material: blood. DNA sequence: TGTGCCAGCAGTAGCGGGATTAGGAATGAGCAGTTCTTC. This translates into CASSSGIRNEQFF. Beyond the CDR3, the reference TRBV7-9 and TRBJ2-1 genes provide the residues; the full variable domain reads: DTGVSQNPRHKITKRGQNVTFRCDPISEHNRLYWYRQTLGQGPEFLTYFQNEAQLEKSRLLSDRFSAERPKGSFSTLEIQRTEQGDSAMYLCASSSGIRNEQFFGPGTRLTVL.